This T cell receptor beta chain derives from a study of shared clonotypes between healthy human individuals. The CDR3 totals 14 residues. Per the germline V gene, CDR1 is SGHAT and CDR2 is FQNNGV. Trimming pared 2 bases from V and 6 bases from J, leaving 11 bases between. Clones were read by immunoSEQ multiplex PCR, and TCRdb kept only the in-frame ones, dropping some. The sample carries approximately 240,000 clones, under 80% recorded once. V and J are TRBV11-2 and TRBJ2-1; D is undetermined. This sequence was found in a man aged 25-45 years in good health. The specimen sequenced was memory CD4+ T cells sorted from blood. The subset here: CD45RA-negative fraction. CDR3 DNA: TGTGCCAGCAGCTTATATAGGGCCACCAATGAGCAGTTCTTC. Residues: CASSLYRATNEQFF.